This T cell receptor (beta chain) comes out of a study of CD8+ T cells in alopecia areata. As concerns this clone: Other DNA sequences in the same sample also yield this CDR3.

The authors extracted RNA and reverse transcribed it into cDNA as the sequencing template. Sequencing was performed with immunoSEQ multiplex PCR; in TCRdb, only in-frame clones are kept and a portion is missing. The repertoire holds some 110,000 clones, with 55% to 70% as singletons. The sorting of PBMCs gave CD4+ and CD8+ T cells. The receptor comes from a human donor in good health. Sequencing was performed on CD4+ T cells sorted from blood.

The CDR3 DNA sequence: TGCGCCAGCAGCTTGGAGGGCGGTAGCAATCAGCCCCAGCATTTT. This translates into CASSLEGGSNQPQHF. V and J are TRBV5-1 and TRBJ1-5; the D is unclear. V was pared by 0 bases and J by 0 bases, with 7 bases between. The CDR3 extends over 15 amino acids. The V gene's germline CDR1 is SGHRS and CDR2 YFSETQ.